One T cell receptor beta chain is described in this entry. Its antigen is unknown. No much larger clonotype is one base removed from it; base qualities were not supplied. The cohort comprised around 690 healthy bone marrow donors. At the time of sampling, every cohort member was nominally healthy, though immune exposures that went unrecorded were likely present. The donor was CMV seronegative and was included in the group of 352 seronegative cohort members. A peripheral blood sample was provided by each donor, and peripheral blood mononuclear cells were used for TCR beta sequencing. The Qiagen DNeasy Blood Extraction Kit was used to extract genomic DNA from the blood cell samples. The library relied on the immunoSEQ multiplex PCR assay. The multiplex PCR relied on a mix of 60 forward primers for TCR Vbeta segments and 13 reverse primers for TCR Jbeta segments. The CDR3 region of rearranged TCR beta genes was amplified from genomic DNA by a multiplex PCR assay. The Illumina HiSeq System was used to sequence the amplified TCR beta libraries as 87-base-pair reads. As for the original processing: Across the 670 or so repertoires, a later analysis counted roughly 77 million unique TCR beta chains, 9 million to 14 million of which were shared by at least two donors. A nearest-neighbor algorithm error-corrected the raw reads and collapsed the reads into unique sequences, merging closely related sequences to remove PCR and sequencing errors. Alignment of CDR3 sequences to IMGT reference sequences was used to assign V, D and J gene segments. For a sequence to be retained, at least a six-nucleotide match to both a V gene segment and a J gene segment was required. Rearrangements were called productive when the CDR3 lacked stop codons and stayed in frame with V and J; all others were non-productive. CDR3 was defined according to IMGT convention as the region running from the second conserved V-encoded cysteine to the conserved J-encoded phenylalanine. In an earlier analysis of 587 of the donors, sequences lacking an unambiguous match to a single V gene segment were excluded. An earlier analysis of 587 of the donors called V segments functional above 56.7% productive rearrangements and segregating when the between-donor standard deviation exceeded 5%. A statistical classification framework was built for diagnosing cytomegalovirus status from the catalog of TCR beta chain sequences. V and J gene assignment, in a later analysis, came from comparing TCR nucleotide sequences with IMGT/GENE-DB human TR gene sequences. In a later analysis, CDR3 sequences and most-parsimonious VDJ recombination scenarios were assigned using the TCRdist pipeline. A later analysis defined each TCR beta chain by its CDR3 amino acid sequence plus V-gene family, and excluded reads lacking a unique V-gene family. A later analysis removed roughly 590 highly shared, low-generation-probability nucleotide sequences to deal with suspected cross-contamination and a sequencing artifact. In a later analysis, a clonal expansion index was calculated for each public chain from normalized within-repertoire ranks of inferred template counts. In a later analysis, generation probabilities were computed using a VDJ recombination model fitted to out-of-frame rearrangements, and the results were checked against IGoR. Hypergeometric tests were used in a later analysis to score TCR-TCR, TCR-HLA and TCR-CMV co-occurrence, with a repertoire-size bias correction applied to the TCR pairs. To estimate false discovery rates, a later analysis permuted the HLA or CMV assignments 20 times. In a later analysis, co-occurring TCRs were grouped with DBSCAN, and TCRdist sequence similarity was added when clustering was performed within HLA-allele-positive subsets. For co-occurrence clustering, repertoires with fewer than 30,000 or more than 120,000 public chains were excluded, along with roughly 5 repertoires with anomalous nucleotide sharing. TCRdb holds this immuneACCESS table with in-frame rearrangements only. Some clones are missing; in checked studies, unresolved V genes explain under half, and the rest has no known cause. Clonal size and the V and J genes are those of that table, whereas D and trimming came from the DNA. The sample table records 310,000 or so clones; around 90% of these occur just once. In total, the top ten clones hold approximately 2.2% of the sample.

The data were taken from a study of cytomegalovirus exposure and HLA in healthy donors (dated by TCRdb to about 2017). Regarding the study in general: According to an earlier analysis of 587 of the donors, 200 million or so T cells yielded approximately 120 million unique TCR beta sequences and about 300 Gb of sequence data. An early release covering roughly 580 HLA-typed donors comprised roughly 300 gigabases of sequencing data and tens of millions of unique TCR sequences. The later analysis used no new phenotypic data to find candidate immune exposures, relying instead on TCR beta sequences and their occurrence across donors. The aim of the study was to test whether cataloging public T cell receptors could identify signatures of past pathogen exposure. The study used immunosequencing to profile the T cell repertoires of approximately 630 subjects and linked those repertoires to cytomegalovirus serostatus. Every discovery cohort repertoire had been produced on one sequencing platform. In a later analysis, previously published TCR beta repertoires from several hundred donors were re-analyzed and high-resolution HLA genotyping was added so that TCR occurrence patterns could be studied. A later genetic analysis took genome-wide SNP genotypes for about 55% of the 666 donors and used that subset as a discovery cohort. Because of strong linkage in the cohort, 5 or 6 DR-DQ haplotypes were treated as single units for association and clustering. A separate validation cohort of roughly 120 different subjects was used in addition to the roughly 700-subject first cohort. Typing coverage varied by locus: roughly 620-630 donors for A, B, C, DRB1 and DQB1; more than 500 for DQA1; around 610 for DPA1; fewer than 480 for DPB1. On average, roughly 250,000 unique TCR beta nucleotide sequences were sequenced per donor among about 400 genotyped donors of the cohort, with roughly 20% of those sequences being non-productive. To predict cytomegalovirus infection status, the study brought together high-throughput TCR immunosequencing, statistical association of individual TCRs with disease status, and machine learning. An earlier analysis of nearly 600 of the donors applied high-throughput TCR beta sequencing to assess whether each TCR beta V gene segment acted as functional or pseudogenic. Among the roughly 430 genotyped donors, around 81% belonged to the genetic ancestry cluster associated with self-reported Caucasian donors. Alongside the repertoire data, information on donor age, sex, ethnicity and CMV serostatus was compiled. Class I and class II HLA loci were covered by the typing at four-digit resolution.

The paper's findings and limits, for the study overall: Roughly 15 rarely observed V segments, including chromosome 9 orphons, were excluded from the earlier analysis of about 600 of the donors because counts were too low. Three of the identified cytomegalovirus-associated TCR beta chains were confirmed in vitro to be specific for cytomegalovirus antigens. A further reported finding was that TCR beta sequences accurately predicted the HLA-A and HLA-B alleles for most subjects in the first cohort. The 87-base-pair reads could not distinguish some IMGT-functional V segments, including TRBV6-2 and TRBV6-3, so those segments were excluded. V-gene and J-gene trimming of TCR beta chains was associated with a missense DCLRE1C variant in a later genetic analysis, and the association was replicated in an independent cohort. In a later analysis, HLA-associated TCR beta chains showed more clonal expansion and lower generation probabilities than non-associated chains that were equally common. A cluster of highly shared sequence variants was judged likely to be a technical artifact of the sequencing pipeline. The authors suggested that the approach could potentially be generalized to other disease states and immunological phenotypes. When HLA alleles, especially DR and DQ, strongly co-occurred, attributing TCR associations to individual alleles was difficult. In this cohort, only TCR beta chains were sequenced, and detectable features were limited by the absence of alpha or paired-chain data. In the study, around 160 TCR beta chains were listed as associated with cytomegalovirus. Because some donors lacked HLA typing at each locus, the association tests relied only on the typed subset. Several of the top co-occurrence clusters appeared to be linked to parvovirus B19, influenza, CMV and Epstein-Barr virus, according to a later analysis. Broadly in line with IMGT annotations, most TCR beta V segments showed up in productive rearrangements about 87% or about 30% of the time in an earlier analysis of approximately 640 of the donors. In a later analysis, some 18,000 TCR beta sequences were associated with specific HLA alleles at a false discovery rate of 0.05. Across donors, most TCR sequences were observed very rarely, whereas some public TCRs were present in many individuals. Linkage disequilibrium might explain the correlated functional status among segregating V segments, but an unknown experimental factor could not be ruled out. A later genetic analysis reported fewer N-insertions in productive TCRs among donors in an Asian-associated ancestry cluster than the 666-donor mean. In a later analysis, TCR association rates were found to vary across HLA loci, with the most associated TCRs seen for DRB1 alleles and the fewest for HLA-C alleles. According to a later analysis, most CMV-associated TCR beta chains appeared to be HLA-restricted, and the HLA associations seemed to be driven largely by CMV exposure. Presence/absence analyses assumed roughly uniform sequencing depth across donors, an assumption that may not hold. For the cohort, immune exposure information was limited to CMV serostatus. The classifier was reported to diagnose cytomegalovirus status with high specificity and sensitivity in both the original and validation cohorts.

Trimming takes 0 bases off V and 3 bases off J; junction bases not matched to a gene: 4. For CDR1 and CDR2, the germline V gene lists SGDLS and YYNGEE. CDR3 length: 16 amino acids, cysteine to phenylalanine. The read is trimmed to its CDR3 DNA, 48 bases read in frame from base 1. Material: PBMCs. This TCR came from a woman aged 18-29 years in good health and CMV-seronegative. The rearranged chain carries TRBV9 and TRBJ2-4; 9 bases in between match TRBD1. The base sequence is TGTGCCAGCAGCGTAGAGCGGACAGGGGACAAAAACATTCAGTACTTC. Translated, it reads CASSVERTGDKNIQYF.